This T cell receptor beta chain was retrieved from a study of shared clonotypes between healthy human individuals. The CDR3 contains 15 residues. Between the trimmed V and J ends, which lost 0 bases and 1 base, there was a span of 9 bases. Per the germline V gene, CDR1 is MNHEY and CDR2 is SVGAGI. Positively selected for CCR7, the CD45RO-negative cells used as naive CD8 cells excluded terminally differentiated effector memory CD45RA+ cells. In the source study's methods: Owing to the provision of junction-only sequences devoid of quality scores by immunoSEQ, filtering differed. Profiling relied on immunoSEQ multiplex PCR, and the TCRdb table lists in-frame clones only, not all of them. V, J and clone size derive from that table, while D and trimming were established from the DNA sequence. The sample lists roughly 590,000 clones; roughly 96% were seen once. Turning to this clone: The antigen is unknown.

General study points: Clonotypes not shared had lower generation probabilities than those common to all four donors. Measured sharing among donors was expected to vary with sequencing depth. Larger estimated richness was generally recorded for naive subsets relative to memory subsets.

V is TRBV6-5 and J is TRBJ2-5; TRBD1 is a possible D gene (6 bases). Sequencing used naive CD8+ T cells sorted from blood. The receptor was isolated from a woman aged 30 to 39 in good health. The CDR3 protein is CASSYSGGIQETQYF. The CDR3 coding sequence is TGTGCCAGCAGTTACTCAGGGGGAATCCAAGAGACCCAGTACTTC.